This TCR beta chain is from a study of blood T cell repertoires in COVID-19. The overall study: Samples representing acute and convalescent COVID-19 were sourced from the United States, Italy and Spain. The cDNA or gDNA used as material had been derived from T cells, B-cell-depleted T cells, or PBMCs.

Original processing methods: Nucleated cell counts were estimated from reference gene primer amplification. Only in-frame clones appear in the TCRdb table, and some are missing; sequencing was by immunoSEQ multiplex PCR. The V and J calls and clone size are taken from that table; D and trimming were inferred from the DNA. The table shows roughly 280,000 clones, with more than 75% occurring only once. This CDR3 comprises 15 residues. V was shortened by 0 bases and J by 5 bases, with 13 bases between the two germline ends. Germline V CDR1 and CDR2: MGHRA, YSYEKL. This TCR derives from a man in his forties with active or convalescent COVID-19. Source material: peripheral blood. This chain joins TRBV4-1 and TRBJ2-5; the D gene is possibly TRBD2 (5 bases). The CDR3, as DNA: TGCGCCAGCAGCCAAGAAGGGATCTCGGGGGAGACCCAGTACTTC. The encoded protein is CASSQEGISGETQYF.